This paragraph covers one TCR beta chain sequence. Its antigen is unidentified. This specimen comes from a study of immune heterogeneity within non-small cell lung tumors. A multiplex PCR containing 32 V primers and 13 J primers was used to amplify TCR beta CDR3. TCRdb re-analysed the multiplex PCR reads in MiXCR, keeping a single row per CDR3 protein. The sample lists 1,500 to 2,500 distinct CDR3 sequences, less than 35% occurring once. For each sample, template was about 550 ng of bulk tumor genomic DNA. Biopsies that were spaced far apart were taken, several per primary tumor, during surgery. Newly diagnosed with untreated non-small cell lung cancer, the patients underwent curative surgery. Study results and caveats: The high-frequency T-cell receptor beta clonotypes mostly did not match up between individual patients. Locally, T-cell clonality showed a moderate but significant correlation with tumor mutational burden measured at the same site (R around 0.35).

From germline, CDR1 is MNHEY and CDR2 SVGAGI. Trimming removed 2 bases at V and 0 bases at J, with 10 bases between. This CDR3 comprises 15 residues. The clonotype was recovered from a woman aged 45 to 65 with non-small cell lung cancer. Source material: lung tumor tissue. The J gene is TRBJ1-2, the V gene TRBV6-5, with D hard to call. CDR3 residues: CASSYGTYTNYGYTF. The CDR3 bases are TGTGCCAGCAGTTACGGCACATACACTAACTATGGCTACACCTTC.